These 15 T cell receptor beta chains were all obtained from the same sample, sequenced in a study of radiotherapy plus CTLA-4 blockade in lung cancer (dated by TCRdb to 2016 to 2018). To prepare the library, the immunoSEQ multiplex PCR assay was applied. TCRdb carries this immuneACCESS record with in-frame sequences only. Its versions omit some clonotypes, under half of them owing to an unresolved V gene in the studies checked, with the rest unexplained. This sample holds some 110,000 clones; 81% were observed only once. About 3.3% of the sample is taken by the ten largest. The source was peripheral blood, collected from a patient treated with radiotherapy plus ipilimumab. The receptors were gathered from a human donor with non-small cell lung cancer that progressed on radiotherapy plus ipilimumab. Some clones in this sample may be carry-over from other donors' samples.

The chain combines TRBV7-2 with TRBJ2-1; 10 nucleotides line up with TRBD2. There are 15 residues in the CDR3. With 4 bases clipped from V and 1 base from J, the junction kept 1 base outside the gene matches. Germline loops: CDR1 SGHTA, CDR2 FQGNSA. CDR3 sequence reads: CASSSGLASYNEQFF. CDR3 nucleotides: TGTGCCAGCAGCTCGGGACTAGCGTCCTACAATGAGCAGTTCTTC.

In nucleotides, the CDR3 is TGCGCCAGCAGCTTGGGGTACGGGACTAGCGGGGGAAGCTCCTACAATGAGCAGTTCTTC. This encodes CASSLGYGTSGGSSYNEQFF. The chain combines TRBV5-1 with TRBJ2-1; 14 bases align to TRBD2. CDR3 length: 20 residues. V was pared by 0 bases and J by 0 bases, with 8 bases of the junction left unmatched. The germline V gene encodes CDR1 SGHRS and CDR2 YFSETQ. The full variable domain, completed using reference TRBV5-1 and TRBJ2-1, is KAGVTQTPRYLIKTRGQQVTLSCSPISGHRSVSWYQQTPGQGLQFLFEYFSETQRNKGNFPGRFSGRQFSNSRSEMNVSTLELGDSALYLCASSLGYGTSGGSSYNEQFFGPGTRLTVL.

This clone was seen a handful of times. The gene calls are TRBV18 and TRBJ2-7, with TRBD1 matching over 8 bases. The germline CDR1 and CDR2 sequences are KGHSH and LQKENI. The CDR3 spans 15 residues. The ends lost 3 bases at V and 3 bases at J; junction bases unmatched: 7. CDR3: CASSPPGQEGYEQYF. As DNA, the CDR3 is TGTGCCAGCTCACCCCCGGGACAGGAAGGCTACGAGCAGTACTTC. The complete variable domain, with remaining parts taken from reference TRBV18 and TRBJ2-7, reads NAGVMQNPRHLVRRRGQEARLRCSPMKGHSHVYWYRQLPEEGLKFMVYLQKENIIDESGMPKERFSAEFPKEGPSILRIQQVVRGDSAAYFCASSPPGQEGYEQYFGPGTRLTVT.

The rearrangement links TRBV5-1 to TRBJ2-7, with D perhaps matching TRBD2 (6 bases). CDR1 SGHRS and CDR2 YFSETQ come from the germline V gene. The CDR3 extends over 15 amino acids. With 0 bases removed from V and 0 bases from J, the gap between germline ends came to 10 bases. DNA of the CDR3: TGCGCCAGCAGCTTGGGCCTAGCGAGCTCCTACGAGCAGTACTTC. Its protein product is CASSLGLASSYEQYF.

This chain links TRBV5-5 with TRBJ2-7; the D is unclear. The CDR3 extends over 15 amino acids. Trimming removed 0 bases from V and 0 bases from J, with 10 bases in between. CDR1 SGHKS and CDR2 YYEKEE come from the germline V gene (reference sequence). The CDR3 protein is CASSLANMASYEQYF. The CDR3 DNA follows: TGTGCCAGCAGCTTGGCAAACATGGCCTCCTACGAGCAGTACTTC.

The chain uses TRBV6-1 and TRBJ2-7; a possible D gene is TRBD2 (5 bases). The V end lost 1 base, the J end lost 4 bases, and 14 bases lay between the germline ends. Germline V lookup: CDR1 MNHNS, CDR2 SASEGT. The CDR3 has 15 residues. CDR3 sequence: CASSEVSRVQYEQYF. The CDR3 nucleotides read TGTGCCAGCAGTGAAGTTTCGAGGGTACAATACGAGCAGTACTTC.

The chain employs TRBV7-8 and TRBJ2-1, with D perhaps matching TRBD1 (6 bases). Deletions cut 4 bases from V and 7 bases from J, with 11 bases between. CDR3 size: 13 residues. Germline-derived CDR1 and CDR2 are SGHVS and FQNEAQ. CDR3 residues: CASSSDRGNEQFF. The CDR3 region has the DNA TGTGCCAGCAGCTCGGACAGAGGGAATGAGCAGTTCTTC. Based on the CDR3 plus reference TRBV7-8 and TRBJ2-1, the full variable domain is GAGVSQSPRYKVAKRGQDVALRCDPISGHVSLFWYQQALGQGPEFLTYFQNEAQLDKSGLPSDRFFAERPEGSVSTLKIQRTQQEDSAVYLCASSSDRGNEQFFGPGTRLTVL.

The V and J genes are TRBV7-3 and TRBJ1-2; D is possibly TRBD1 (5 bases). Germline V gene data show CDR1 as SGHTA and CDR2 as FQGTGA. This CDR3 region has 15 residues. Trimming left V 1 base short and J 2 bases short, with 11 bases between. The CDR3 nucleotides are TGTGCCAGCAGCTTAATCAGGGTGGGGAACTATGGCTACACCTTC. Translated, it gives CASSLIRVGNYGYTF.

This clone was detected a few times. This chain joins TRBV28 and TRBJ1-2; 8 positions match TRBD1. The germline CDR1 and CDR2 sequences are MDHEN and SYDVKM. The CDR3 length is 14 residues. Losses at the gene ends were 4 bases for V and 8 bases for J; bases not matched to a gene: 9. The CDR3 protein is CASSWATGVIGYTF. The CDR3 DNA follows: TGTGCCAGCAGTTGGGCGACAGGGGTGATCGGCTACACCTTC.

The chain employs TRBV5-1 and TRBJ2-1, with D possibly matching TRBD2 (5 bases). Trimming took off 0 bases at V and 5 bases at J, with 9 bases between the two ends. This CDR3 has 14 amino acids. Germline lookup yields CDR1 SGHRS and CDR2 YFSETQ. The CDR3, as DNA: TGCGCCAGCAGCTTGGATTCGGAGGACAATGAGCAGTTCTTC. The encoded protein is CASSLDSEDNEQFF.

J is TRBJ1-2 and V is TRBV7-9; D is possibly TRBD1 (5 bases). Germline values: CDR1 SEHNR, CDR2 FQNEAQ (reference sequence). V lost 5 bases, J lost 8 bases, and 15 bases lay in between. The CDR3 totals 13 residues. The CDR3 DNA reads TGTGCCAGCAGCCTAAAAGGGGTCGGGGGCTACACCTTC. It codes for CASSLKGVGGYTF. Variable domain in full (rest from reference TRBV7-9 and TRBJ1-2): DTGVSQNPRHKITKRGQNVTFRCDPISEHNRLYWYRQTLGQGPEFLTYFQNEAQLEKSRLLSDRFSAERPKGSFSTLEIQRTEQGDSAMYLCASSLKGVGGYTFGSGTRLTVV.

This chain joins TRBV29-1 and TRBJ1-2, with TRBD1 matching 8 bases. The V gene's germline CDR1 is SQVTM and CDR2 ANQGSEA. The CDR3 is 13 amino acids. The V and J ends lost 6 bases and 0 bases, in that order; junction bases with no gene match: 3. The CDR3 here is CSVRQGTNYGYTF. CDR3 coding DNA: TGCAGCGTACGACAGGGGACTAACTATGGCTACACCTTC.

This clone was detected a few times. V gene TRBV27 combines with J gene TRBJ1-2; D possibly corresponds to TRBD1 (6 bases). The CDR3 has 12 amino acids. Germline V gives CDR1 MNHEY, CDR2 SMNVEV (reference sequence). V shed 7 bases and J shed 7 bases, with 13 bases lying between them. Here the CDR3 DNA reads TGTGCCAGCACCCCCCGAGGGGGTGGCTACACCTTC. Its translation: CASTPRGGGYTF.

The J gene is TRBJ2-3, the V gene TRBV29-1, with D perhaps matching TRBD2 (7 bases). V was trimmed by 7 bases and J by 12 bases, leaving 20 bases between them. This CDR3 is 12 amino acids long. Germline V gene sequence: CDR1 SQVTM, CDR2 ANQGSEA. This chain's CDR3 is CSGLRGGLYQYF. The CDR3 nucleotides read TGCAGCGGATTAAGGGGGGGTCTATATCAGTATTTT.

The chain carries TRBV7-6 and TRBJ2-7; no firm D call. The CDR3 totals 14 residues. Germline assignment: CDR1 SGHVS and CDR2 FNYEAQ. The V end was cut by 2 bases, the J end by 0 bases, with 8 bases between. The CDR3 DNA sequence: TGTGCCAGCAGCTTATCTGGTTTCTCCTACGAGCAGTACTTC. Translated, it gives CASSLSGFSYEQYF.